These 30 T cell receptor beta chains were all obtained from the same sample, sequenced in a study of blood T cell repertoires in COVID-19. Profiled with immunoSEQ multiplex PCR; TCRdb holds only in-frame clones, not every one. The repertoire holds 130,000 or so clones, with approximately 84% as singletons. The material sequenced was peripheral blood. The source of these receptors is a human donor in a cohort sampled during active COVID-19.

The chain combines TRBV7-3 with TRBJ2-3; D might be TRBD2 (5 bases). CDR1 and CDR2 (germline): SGHTA, FQGTGA. Between the trimmed V and J ends, which lost 1 base and 1 base, there was a span of 12 bases. The CDR3 loop spans 16 amino acids. CDR3 sequence reads: CASSLRSGSGTDTQYF. The CDR3 coding sequence is TGTGCCAGCAGCTTAAGATCGGGGTCGGGCACAGATACGCAGTATTTT.

This clone has just one count. The chain joins TRBV19 to TRBJ1-2, with D perhaps matching TRBD1 (6 bases). The length of the CDR3 is 15 residues. V lost 5 bases to trimming and J lost 3 bases, with 16 bases between them. Per the germline V gene, CDR1 is LNHDA and CDR2 is SQIVND (reference sequence). This CDR3 reads CASSPGQPRHYGYTF. As DNA, the CDR3 is TGTGCCAGTAGTCCCGGACAGCCAAGGCACTATGGCTACACCTTC.

J is TRBJ1-6 and V is TRBV27; tentatively, D is TRBD1 (6 bases). Germline values: CDR1 MNHEY, CDR2 SMNVEV (reference sequence). CDR3 length: 17 amino acids. V lost 0 bases and J 7 bases, leaving 16 bases between the germline ends. CDR3 sequence (DNA): TGTGCCAGCAGTTTATCGCCCACAGGGATAGGGAATTCACCCCTCCACTTT. As protein: CASSLSPTGIGNSPLHF.

The chain is built from TRBV6-5 and TRBJ2-1; the match to TRBD2 covers 13 bases. The CDR3 has 14 amino acids. From germline, CDR1 is MNHEY and CDR2 SVGAGI. V shed 5 bases, J shed 7 bases, and the junction held 2 bases outside the gene matches. This chain's CDR3 is CASSKLAGGNEQFF. In DNA form, the CDR3 reads TGTGCCAGCAGTAAACTAGCGGGGGGGAATGAGCAGTTCTTC.

V is TRBV30 and J is TRBJ1-3, with D possibly matching TRBD1 (5 bases). The CDR3 is made up of 13 amino acids. With 7 bases removed from V and 0 bases from J, the gap between germline ends came to 10 bases. Germline CDR1 and CDR2: GTSNPN and SVGIG (reference sequence). CDR3 loop: CAFSRGSGNTIYF. The CDR3 DNA reads as TGTGCCTTCTCTAGGGGCTCTGGAAACACCATATATTTT.

V is TRBV6-4 and J is TRBJ2-4; D possibly corresponds to TRBD2 (5 bases). Trimming shortened V by 3 bases and J by 7 bases, and 10 bases separated the two germline ends. Germline loops: CDR1 MRHNA, CDR2 SNTAGT. CDR3 size: 13 residues. The CDR3 reads CASSEVSGNIQYF. DNA for the CDR3: TGTGCCAGCAGTGAAGTGTCGGGGAACATTCAGTACTTC.

This rearrangement joins TRBV19 to TRBJ1-2; weak D call: TRBD1 (6 bases). Germline CDR1 is LNHDA and CDR2 is SQIVND (reference sequence). The V gene lost 5 bases and the J gene lost 10 bases, with 23 bases spanning the gap. The CDR3 sequence is 15 residues long. As DNA, the CDR3 is TGTGCCAGTAGTCCGCCCCGGGGCCAGGGGAAGGTCTACACCTTC. This codes for CASSPPRGQGKVYTF. Supplemented by reference TRBV19 and TRBJ1-2, the full variable domain reads DGGITQSPKYLFRKEGQNVTLSCEQNLNHDAMYWYRQDPGQGLRLIYYSQIVNDFQKGDIAEGYSVSREKKESFPLTVTSAQKNPTAFYLCASSPPRGQGKVYTFGSGTRLTVV.

This sequence joins TRBV5-1 and TRBJ2-1; perhaps TRBD2 as D (6 bases). Trimming left V 3 bases short and J 7 bases short, with 17 bases between. The CDR3 runs to 15 residues. CDR1 and CDR2 from the germline V gene are SGHRS and YFSETQ. The CDR3 DNA sequence: TGCGCCAGCAGCTCCGGGACTCCTGGGAGGAATGAGCAGTTCTTC. Translated: CASSSGTPGRNEQFF.

The V gene is TRBV4-2, the J gene TRBJ2-4; D is perhaps TRBD1 (5 bases). The V gene's germline CDR1 is LGHNA and CDR2 YNFKEQ. The CDR3 has 15 residues. V was cut by 0 bases and J by 4 bases, with 10 bases left in between. CDR3 in DNA: TGTGCCAGCAGCCAAGATGGCCAGGGTAAAAACATTCAGTACTTC. Amino acid sequence: CASSQDGQGKNIQYF.

The genes are TRBV19 and TRBJ1-5; 10 nucleotides align to TRBD1. V lost 1 base and J lost 9; bases outside the gene matches: 6. This CDR3 region has 15 residues. Germline-derived CDR1 and CDR2 are LNHDA and SQIVND (reference sequence). CDR3 sequence (DNA): TGTGCCAGTAGTATAGGTGGGGACAGGGGAAGGCCCCAGCATTTT. This encodes CASSIGGDRGRPQHF.

The chain is built from TRBV30 and TRBJ2-2, with TRBD1 as a possible D gene (7 bases). V lost 3 bases, J lost 7 bases, and 21 bases lay in between. This CDR3 has 16 amino acids. CDR1 and CDR2 (germline): GTSNPN, SVGIG (reference sequence). CDR3 residues: CAWRPAGQRLIGELFF. DNA of the CDR3: TGTGCCTGGAGGCCGGCGGGACAGCGGCTGATCGGGGAGCTGTTTTTT.

In this sample, this clone turned up once. The chain couples TRBV7-8 to TRBJ2-3; perhaps TRBD2 as D (6 bases). Germline V gene sequence: CDR1 SGHVS, CDR2 FQNEAQ. The length of the CDR3 is 13 residues. Trimming shortened V by 11 bases and J by 2 bases, and 14 bases separated the two germline ends. The CDR3 DNA reads as TGTGCCTGCGGGGTTGCCTACACAGATACGCAGTATTTT. This translates into CACGVAYTDTQYF.

The V gene is TRBV5-1, the J gene TRBJ1-1; TRBD1 matches 11 bases. J gave up 5 bases and V 2 bases, and 2 bases lay outside the gene matches. CDR3 size: 14 residues. The V gene's germline CDR1 is SGHRS and CDR2 YFSETQ. The CDR3 bases are TGCGCCAGCAGCTTACGGGACAGGGGGACTGAAGCTTTCTTT. Translating gives CASSLRDRGTEAFF.

Written as DNA, the CDR3 is TGTGCCAGCAGTGAGTCAGGGGCAACTAATGAAAAACTGTTTTTT. Protein: CASSESGATNEKLFF. The rearrangement joins TRBV25-1 to TRBJ1-4; a possible D gene is TRBD1 (6 bases). Per the germline V gene, CDR1 is MGHDK and CDR2 is SYGVNS. CDR3 length: 15 residues. V was pared by 3 bases and J by 0 bases, with 8 bases between. The full variable domain, rest sourced from reference TRBV25-1 and TRBJ1-4, is EADIYQTPRYLVIGTGKKITLECSQTMGHDKMYWYQQDPGMELHLIHYSYGVNSTEKGDLSSESTVSRIRTEHFPLTLESARPSHTSQYLCASSESGATNEKLFFGSGTQLSVL.

V is TRBV5-8 and J is TRBJ2-1, with D possibly TRBD2 on 6 matching bases. Trimming shortened V by 0 bases and J by 0 bases, and 13 bases separated the two germline ends. There are 17 residues in the CDR3. Germline CDR1 SGHTS, CDR2 YDEGEE. CDR3 amino acids: CASSLVGTLSSYNEQFF. CDR3 coding DNA: TGTGCCAGCAGCTTGGTTGGGACTCTAAGCTCCTACAATGAGCAGTTCTTC.

The chain uses TRBV27 and TRBJ2-7; perhaps TRBD2 as D (6 bases). CDR3 length: 15 residues. V lost 5 bases to trimming and J lost 4 bases, with 18 bases between them. The germline V gene has CDR1 MNHEY and CDR2 SMNVEV (reference sequence). CDR3 DNA sequence: TGTGCCAGCAGTACGCTTCGGGGGTATGGTTACGAGCAGTACTTC. It is translated as CASSTLRGYGYEQYF.

In DNA, the CDR3 is TGTGCCAGCAGCCAAGATAGCGCCAGGGGGCCTGAAGCTTTCTTT. Protein product: CASSQDSARGPEAFF. This sequence joins TRBV14 and TRBJ1-1; 8 nucleotides align to TRBD1. The germline V gene encodes CDR1 SGHDN and CDR2 FVKESK. The CDR3 has 15 residues. V lost 0 bases and J lost 6; bases outside the gene matches: 6.

This chain connects TRBV29-1 to TRBJ2-5; 7 bases align to TRBD2. The germline gives CDR1 SQVTM, CDR2 ANQGSEA. V shed 5 bases, J shed 5 bases, and the junction held 11 bases outside the gene matches. This CDR3 comprises 14 residues. DNA of the CDR3: TGCAGCGTTATTGGTCTAGCGGAGGGGGAGACCCAGTACTTC. It codes for CSVIGLAEGETQYF.

This clone came up once. J is TRBJ2-7 and V is TRBV18, with a weak D call TRBD2 (6 bases). Germline V gene sequence: CDR1 KGHSH, CDR2 LQKENI. The CDR3 loop spans 15 amino acids. V was shortened by 4 bases and J by 2 bases, with 15 bases between the two germline ends. The CDR3 DNA is TGTGCCAGCTCACAAACCGGGACTCGCCCCTACGAGCAGTACTTC. Amino acid sequence: CASSQTGTRPYEQYF.

The chain couples TRBV6-6 to TRBJ2-2, with 10 bases that match TRBD1. Germline V gene sequence: CDR1 MNHNY, CDR2 SVGAGI (reference sequence). J gave up 7 bases and V 5 bases, and 10 bases lay outside the gene matches. The CDR3 is 16 amino acids. CDR3 loop: CASSLTGTGEVGELFF. The CDR3 DNA sequence: TGTGCCAGCAGTCTCACCGGGACAGGGGAGGTCGGGGAGCTGTTTTTT.

V usage is TRBV18 and J usage is TRBJ2-7, with D possibly being TRBD2 (6 bases). The germline gives CDR1 KGHSH, CDR2 LQKENI. Trimming took 4 bases from V and 0 from J, leaving 13 bases between them. CDR3 length: 15 amino acids. The CDR3 DNA is TGTGCCAGCTCACAGTCGGAGGGGAACTCCTACGAGCAGTACTTC. This codes for CASSQSEGNSYEQYF. Together with reference TRBV18 and TRBJ2-7, the CDR3 gives the full variable domain: NAGVMQNPRHLVRRRGQEARLRCSPMKGHSHVYWYRQLPEEGLKFMVYLQKENIIDESGMPKERFSAEFPKEGPSILRIQQVVRGDSAAYFCASSQSEGNSYEQYFGPGTRLTVT.

V usage is TRBV7-8 and J usage is TRBJ1-4; D perhaps matches TRBD1 (5 bases). Deletions cut 3 bases from V and 1 base from J, with 12 bases between. Germline V gene data show CDR1 as SGHVS and CDR2 as FQNEAQ. This CDR3 has 16 amino acids. The CDR3 loop reads CASSLGSGQTNEKLFF. CDR3 coding DNA: TGTGCCAGCAGCTTGGGGTCCGGACAAACTAATGAAAAACTGTTTTTT.

This clone was counted a few times. The chain employs TRBV9 and TRBJ1-2; TRBD1 might be the D (5 bases). The V end was cut by 7 bases, the J end by 2 bases, with 21 bases between. The CDR3 runs to 16 residues. The germline CDR1 and CDR2 sequences are SGDLS and YYNGEE. CDR3 in amino acids: CASGRGGAMGNYGYTF. CDR3 DNA: TGTGCCAGCGGCCGGGGAGGGGCAATGGGAAACTATGGCTACACCTTC.

The gene calls are TRBV25-1 and TRBJ2-1; D gene ambiguous. The CDR3 sequence is 11 residues long. Per germline, CDR1 MGHDK and CDR2 SYGVNS. V was pared by 0 bases and J by 10 bases, with 4 bases between. The chain's CDR3 is CASSEYREQFF. For the CDR3, the DNA is TGTGCCAGCAGTGAATATCGGGAGCAGTTCTTC.

The chain is built from TRBV12-5 and TRBJ2-7; 7 bases line up with TRBD1. V dropped 4 bases and J dropped 5; count of bases not matched to a gene: 14. CDR1 is LGHNT and CDR2 is FRNRAP in the germline V gene. The CDR3 runs to 16 residues. The CDR3 reads CASGSQPDRYRHEQYF. In DNA, the CDR3 is TGTGCTAGTGGTTCACAACCGGACAGGTATCGCCACGAGCAGTACTTC.

The V gene is TRBV3-1 (or the pseudogene TRBV3-2), the J gene TRBJ2-2; maybe TRBD1 (5 bases). The V gene's germline CDR1 is LGHDT and CDR2 YNNKEL (reference sequence). The ends were cut back, 8 bases at V and 6 bases at J, with 10 bases in the middle. The CDR3 is 12 amino acids. This CDR3 reads CASLQGPGELFF. The DNA of the CDR3 is TGTGCCAGCCTCCAGGGTCCCGGGGAGCTGTTTTTT.

The rearrangement uses TRBV3-1 (or the pseudogene TRBV3-2) and TRBJ1-2; D not certain. CDR3 length: 15 amino acids. The V end lost 4 bases, the J end lost 0 bases, and 12 bases lay between the germline ends. Germline assignment: CDR1 LGHDT and CDR2 YNNKEL (reference sequence). In DNA, the CDR3 is TGTGCCAGCAGCCGAGGAGACGCCTCTAACTATGGCTACACCTTC. Its translation: CASSRGDASNYGYTF.

This clone came up once. The rearrangement links TRBV7-2 to TRBJ1-4; no reliable D call. The V end lost 4 bases, the J end lost 6 bases, and 12 bases lay between the germline ends. This CDR3 has 14 amino acids. CDR1 and CDR2 (germline): SGHTA, FQGNSA. The CDR3 region is CASSSRSGDEKLFF. As DNA, the CDR3 is TGTGCCAGCAGCTCGAGGTCCGGGGATGAAAAACTGTTTTTT.

V gene TRBV7-6 combines with J gene TRBJ2-6, with D possibly being TRBD1 (5 bases). V lost 1 base to trimming and J lost 0 bases, with 7 bases between them. Germline-derived CDR1 and CDR2 are SGHVS and FNYEAQ. The CDR3 totals 16 residues. This CDR3 is CASSLDRSSGANVLTF. The CDR3 coding sequence is TGTGCCAGCAGCTTAGACAGGAGCTCTGGGGCCAACGTCCTGACTTTC.

This chain joins TRBV3-1 (or the pseudogene TRBV3-2) and TRBJ2-5, with D possibly TRBD1 on 5 matching bases. The germline gives CDR1 LGHDT, CDR2 YNNKEL (reference sequence). The ends were cut back, 4 bases at V and 8 bases at J, with 14 bases in the middle. This CDR3 is built from 13 residues. This chain's CDR3 is CASSREVQGTQYF. CDR3 bases: TGTGCCAGCAGCCGTGAGGTCCAGGGTACCCAGTACTTC.